This T cell receptor (beta chain) came from a study of CD8 T cells in ankylosing spondylitis. Regarding the study as a whole: CD8+ disease-linked clones were present at relatively low frequencies in blood. There was a TCR beta motif, made of eight highly homologous variants, that appeared characteristic of ankylosing spondylitis blood.

As to this clonotype: Antigen specificity is unknown.

TCRdb used MiXCR to reprocess the 5' RACE reads, holding one entry per CDR3 protein. The profile shows about 390,000 distinct CDR3 sequences, approximately 20% of them singletons. The CDR3 is 14 residues long. The germline CDR1 and CDR2 sequences are DFQATT and SNEGSKA (reference sequence). V was trimmed by 6 bases and J by 0 bases, leaving 12 bases between them. The clonotype was recovered from a male donor with ankylosing spondylitis. This chain links TRBV20-1 with TRBJ1-5, with unresolved D. The sequenced sample consisted of blood, either unsorted or a sorted T cell fraction (not recorded which). CDR3 in DNA: TGCAGTGCCGGTCCAATCTCTAGCAATCAGCCCCAGCATTTT. This codes for CSAGPISSNQPQHF.